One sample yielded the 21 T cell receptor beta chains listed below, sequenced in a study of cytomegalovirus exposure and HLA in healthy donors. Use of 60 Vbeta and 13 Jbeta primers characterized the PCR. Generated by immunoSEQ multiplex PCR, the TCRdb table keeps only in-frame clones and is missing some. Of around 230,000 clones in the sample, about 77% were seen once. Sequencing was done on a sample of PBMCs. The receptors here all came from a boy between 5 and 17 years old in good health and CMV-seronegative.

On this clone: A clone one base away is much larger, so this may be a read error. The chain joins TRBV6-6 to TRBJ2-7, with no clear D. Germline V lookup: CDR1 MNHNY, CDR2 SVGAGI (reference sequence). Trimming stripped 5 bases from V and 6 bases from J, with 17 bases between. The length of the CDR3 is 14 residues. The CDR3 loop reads CASSADSGACEQYF. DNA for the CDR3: TGTGCCAGCAGTGCCGACTCTGGCGCCTGCGAGCAGTACTTC.

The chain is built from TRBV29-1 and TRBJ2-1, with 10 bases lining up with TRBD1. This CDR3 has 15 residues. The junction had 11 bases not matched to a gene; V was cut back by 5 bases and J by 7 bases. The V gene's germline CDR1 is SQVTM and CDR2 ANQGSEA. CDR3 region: CSVFPGTGAVNEQFF. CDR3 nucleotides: TGCAGCGTTTTTCCCGGGACAGGGGCCGTGAATGAGCAGTTCTTC.

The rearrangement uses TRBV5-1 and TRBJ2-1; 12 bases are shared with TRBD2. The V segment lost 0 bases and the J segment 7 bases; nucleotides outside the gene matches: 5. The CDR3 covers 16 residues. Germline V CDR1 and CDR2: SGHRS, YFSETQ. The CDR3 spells CASSLGTSGDKNEQFF. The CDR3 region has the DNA TGCGCCAGCAGCTTGGGGACTAGCGGGGATAAGAATGAGCAGTTCTTC.

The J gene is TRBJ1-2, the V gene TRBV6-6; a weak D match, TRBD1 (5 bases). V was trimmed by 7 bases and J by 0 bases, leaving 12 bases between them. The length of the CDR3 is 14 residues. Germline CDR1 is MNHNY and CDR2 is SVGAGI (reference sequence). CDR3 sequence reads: CASTPTVSNYGYTF. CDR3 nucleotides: TGTGCCAGCACCCCGACAGTATCTAACTATGGCTACACCTTC.

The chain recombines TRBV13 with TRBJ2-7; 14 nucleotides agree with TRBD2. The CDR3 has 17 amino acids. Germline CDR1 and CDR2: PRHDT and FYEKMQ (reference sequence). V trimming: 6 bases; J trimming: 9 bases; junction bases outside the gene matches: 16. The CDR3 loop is CASSRPGLAGDLFRQYF. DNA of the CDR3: TGTGCCAGCAGTCGACCGGGACTAGCGGGAGACCTGTTTAGGCAGTACTTC.

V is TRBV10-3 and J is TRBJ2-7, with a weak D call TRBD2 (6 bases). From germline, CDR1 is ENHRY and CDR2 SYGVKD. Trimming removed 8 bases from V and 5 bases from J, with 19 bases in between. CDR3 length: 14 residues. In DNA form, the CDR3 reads TGTGCCATCTCCGTAGCGGTCGATTCCGACGAGCAGTACTTC. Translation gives CAISVAVDSDEQYF.

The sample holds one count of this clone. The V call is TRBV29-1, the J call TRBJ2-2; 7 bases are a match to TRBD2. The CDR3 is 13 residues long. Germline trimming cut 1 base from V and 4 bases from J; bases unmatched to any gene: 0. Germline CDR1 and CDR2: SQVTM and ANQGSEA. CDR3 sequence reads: CSVEGEGTGELFF. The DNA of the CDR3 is TGCAGCGTTGAAGGGGAGGGCACCGGGGAGCTGTTTTTT.

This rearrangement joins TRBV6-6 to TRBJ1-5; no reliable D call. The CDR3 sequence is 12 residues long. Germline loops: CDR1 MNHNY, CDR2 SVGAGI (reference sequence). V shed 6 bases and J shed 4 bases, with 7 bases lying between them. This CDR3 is CASRLRNQPQHF. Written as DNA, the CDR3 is TGTGCCAGCAGGCTGAGGAATCAGCCCCAGCATTTT.

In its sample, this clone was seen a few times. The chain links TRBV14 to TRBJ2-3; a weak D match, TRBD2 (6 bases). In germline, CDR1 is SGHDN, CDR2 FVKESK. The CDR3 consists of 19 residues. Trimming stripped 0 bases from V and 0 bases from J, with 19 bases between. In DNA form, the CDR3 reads TGTGCCAGCAGCCAAGATCCTCAAAGCCGGGGGTTGAGCACAGATACGCAGTATTTT. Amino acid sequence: CASSQDPQSRGLSTDTQYF.

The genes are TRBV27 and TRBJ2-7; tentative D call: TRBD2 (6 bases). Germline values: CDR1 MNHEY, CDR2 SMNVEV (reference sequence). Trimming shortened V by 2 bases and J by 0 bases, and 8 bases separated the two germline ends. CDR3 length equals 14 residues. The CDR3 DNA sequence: TGTGCCAGCAGTTTAGCGGGACTCTCCTACGAGCAGTACTTC. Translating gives CASSLAGLSYEQYF.

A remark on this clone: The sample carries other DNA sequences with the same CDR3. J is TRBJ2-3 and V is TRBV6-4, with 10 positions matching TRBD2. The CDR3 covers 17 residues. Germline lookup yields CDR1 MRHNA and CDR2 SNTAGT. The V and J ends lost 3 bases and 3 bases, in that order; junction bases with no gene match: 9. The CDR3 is CASSDSSGGPSTDTQYF. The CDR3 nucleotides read TGTGCCAGCAGTGATTCTAGCGGGGGTCCTAGTACAGATACGCAGTATTTT.

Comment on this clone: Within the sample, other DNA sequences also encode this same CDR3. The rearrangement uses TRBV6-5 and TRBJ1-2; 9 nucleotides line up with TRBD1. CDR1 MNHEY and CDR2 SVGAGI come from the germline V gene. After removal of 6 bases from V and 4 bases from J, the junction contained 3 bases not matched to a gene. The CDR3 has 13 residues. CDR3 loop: CASSLDRGYGYTF. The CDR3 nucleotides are TGTGCCAGCAGCTTGGACAGGGGCTATGGCTACACCTTC.

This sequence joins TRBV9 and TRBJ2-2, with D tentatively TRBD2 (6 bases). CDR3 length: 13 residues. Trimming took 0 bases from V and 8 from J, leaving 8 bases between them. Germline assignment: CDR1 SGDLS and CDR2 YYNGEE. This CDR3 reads CASSVDGRGELFF. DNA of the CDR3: TGTGCCAGCAGCGTAGACGGGAGAGGGGAGCTGTTTTTT.

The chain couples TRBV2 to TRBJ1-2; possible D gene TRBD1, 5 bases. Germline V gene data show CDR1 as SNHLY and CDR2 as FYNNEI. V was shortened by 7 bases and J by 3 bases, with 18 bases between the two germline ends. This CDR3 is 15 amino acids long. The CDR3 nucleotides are TGTGCCAGCACCTCTGGGGCATCGACTTACTATGGCTACACCTTC. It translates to CASTSGASTYYGYTF.

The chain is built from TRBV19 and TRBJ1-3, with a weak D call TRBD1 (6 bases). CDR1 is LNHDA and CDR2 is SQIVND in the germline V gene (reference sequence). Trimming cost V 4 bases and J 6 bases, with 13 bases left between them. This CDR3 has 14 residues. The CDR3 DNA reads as TGTGCCAGTAGTACTGGGGGCGCGGTAAACACCATATATTTT. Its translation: CASSTGGAVNTIYF.

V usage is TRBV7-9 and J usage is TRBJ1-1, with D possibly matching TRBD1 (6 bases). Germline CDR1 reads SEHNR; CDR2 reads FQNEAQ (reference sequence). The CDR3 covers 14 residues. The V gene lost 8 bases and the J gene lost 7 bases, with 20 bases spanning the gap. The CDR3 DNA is TGTGCCAGCGGACTGCGGGGGCGATTCAATGAAGCTTTCTTT. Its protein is CASGLRGRFNEAFF.

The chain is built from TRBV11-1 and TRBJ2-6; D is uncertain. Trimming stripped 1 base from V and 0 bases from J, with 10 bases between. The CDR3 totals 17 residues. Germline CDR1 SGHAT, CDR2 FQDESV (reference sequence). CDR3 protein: CASSLVGGNSGANVLTF. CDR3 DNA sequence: TGTGCCAGCAGCTTAGTTGGCGGAAACTCTGGGGCCAACGTCCTGACTTTC.

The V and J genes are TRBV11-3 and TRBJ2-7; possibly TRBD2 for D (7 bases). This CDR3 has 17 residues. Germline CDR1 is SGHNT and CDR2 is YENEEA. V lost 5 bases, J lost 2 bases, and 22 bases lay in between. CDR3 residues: CASSRSGTTLRAYEQYF. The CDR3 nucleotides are TGTGCCAGCAGCCGCAGCGGGACAACTCTGAGGGCCTACGAGCAGTACTTC.

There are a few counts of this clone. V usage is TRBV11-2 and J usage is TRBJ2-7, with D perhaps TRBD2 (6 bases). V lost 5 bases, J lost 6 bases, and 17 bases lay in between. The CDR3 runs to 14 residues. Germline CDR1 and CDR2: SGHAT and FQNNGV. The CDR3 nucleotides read TGTGCCAGCAGCCCACCCCGGAGGGCCATCGAGCAGTACTTC. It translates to CASSPPRRAIEQYF.

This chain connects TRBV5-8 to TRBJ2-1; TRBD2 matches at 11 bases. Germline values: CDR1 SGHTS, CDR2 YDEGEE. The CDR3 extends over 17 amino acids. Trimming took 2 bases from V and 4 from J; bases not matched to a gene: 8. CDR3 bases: TGTGCCAGCAGCTTTAGACTAGCGGGGCGCCTTTACAATGAGCAGTTCTTC. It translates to CASSFRLAGRLYNEQFF.

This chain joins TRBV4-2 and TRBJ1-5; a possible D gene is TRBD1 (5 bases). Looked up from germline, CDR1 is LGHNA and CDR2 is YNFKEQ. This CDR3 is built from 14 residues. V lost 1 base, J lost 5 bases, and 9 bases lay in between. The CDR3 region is CASSQVGEDQPQHF. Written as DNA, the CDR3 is TGTGCCAGCAGCCAAGTAGGGGAGGATCAGCCCCAGCATTTT.